This TCR beta chain was sequenced for a study of blood T cell repertoires in COVID-19. Germline V gives CDR1 SGHNT, CDR2 YYREEE (reference sequence). The CDR3 totals 16 residues. The ends lost 3 bases at V and 8 bases at J; junction bases unmatched: 10. Assay used: immunoSEQ multiplex PCR; TCRdb lists only in-frame clones, some missing. The sample lists over 200,000 clones; 83% were seen once. This sequence was found in a woman aged 30 to 39 with COVID-19, enrolled during active disease. The source material was peripheral blood. This chain links TRBV5-4 with TRBJ1-4, with TRBD1 matching 10 bases. CDR3 nucleotide sequence: TGTGCCAGCAGCTCGGGGCCGACAGGGGGCCGGGAAAAACTGTTTTTT. It codes for CASSSGPTGGREKLFF.